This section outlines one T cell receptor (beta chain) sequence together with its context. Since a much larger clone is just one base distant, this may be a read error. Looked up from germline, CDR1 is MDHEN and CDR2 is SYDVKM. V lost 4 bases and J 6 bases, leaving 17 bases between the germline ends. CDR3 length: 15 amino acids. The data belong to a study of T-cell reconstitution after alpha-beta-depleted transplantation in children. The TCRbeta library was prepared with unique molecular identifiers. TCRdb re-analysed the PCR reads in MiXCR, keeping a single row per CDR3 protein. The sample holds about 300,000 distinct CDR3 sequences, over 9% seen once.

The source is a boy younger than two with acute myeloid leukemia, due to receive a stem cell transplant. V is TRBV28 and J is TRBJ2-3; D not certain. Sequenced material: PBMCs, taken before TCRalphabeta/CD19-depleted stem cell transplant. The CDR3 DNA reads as TGTGCCAGCAGTTATCGGAGTTCTTCCACGGATACGCAGTATTTT. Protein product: CASSYRSSSTDTQYF.